The rows below give T cell receptor beta chains drawn from one sample of a study of T cell responses to AZD1222 COVID-19 vaccine. Produced via immunoSEQ multiplex PCR; TCRdb's table is partial and in-frame only. The table lists about 97,000 clones, 90% of them singletons. The source was peripheral blood, collected on day 0 of AZD1222 vaccination. The receptors derive from an adult in good health. Each CDR3 is given without its conserved first and last residue.

V gene: TRBV6-5; CDR3 protein: ASSYLAGGVTDTQY
V gene: TRBV10-3; CDR3 protein: AISDGETTGNTIY
V gene: TRBV7-3; CDR3 protein: ASSFGQGTEAF
V gene: TRBV6-1; CDR3 protein: ASSEIAGEGDTQY
V gene: TRBV11-2; CDR3 protein: ASSLAGAGGFYGYT
V gene: TRBV27; CDR3 protein: ASSSTRRGGYT
V gene: TRBV28; CDR3 protein: AVTTGGGGEAF
V gene: TRBV5-1; CDR3 protein: ASSLSAWDGYT
V gene: TRBV2; CDR3 protein: ASSYRAYQPQH
V gene: TRBV19; CDR3 protein: ASSGGGSFYGYT
V gene: TRBV2; CDR3 protein: ASSGWAGLNYGYT
V gene: TRBV7-9; CDR3 protein: ASSLVHEAF
V gene: TRBV9; CDR3 protein: ASSPRDRTYNEQF
V gene: TRBV2; CDR3 protein: ASSGTGNYGYT
V gene: TRBV7-9; CDR3 protein: ASSLTDSAN
V gene: TRBV30; CDR3 protein: AWSVWDRKEAF
V gene: TRBV19; CDR3 protein: ASSIGWSGELF
V gene: TRBV21-1; CDR3 protein: ASSLPGRDTDTQY
V gene: TRBV6-5; CDR3 protein: ATGTHNQPQH